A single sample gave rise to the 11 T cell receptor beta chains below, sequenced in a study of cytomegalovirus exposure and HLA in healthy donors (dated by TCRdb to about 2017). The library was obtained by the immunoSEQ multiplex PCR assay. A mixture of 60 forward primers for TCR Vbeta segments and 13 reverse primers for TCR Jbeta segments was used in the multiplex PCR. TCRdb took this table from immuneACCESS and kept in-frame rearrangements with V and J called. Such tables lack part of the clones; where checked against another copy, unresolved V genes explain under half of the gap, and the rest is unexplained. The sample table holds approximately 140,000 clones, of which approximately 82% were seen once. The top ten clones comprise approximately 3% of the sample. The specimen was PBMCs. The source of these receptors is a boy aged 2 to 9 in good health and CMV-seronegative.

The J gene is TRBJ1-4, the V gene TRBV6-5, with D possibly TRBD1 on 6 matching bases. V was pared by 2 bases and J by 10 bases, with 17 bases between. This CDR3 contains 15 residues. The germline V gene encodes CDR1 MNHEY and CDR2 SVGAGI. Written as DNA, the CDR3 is TGTGCCAGCAGTTACATGAACAGGGTTGGACGAAAACTGTTTTTT. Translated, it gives CASSYMNRVGRKLFF.

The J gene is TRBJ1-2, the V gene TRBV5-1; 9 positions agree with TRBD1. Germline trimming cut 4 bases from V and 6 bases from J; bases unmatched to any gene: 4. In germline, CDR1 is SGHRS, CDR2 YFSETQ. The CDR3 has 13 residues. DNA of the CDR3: TGCGCCAGCAGCCCGGGGACAGGGAATGGCTACACCTTC. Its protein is CASSPGTGNGYTF.

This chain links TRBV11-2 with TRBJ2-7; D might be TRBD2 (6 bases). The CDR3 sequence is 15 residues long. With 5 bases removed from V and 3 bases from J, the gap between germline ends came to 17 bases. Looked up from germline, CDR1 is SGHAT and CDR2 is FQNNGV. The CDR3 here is CASSLGSGILYEQYF. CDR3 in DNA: TGTGCCAGCAGCCTCGGTAGCGGAATACTCTACGAGCAGTACTTC.

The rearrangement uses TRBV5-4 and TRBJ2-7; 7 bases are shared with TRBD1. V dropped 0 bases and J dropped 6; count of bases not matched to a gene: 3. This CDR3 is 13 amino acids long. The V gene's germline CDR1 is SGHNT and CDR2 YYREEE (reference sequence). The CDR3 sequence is CASSLGYRGEQYF. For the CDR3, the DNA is TGTGCCAGCAGCTTGGGGTACAGGGGCGAGCAGTACTTC.

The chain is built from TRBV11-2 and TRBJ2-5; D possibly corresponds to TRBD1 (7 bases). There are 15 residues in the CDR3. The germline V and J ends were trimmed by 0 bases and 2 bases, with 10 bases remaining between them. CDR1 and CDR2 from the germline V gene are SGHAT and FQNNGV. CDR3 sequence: CASSLEAGGQETQYF. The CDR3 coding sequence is TGTGCCAGCAGCTTAGAGGCAGGGGGGCAAGAGACCCAGTACTTC.

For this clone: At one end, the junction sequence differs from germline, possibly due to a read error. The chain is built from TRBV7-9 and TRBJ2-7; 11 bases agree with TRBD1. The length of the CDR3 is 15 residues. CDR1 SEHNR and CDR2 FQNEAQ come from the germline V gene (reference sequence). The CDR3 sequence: CSSSSGDRGAYEQYF. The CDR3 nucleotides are TGTTCCAGCAGCTCCGGGGACAGGGGGGCTTACGAGCAGTACTTC.

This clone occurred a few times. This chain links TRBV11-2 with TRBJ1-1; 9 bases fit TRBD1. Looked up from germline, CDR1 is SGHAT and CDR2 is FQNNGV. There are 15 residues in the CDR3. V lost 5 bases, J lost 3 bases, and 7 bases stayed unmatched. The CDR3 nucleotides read TGTGCCAGCAGCCACAGGGGGCGAAGGGACACTGAAGCTTTCTTT. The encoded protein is CASSHRGRRDTEAFF.

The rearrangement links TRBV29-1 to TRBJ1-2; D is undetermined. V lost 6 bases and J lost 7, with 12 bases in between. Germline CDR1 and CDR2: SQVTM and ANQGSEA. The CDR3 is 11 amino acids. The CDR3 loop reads CSVDDKLGYTF. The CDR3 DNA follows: TGCAGCGTAGATGACAAACTTGGCTACACCTTC.

CDR3 protein: CASSHDWSSYNEQFF. The CDR3 DNA follows: TGTGCCAGCAGCCACGACTGGAGCTCCTACAATGAGCAGTTCTTC. The chain joins TRBV7-9 to TRBJ2-1; D is unresolved. CDR3 length equals 15 residues. V was clipped by 5 bases and J by 0 bases, with 11 bases between them. Looked up from germline, CDR1 is SEHNR and CDR2 is FQNEAQ (reference sequence).

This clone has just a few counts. In DNA form, the CDR3 reads TGTGCCAGCAGCCAACAGGTATTGAACACTGAAGCTTTCTTT. Translating gives CASSQQVLNTEAFF. The genes are TRBV7-9 and TRBJ1-1, with a tentative D call TRBD1 (5 bases). The germline CDR1 and CDR2 sequences are SEHNR and FQNEAQ (reference sequence). The CDR3 contains 14 residues. V lost 5 bases and J lost 0, with 10 bases in between.

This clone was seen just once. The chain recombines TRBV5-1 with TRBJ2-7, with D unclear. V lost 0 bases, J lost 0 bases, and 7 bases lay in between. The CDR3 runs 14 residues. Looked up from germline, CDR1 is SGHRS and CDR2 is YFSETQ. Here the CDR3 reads CASSLEPDSYEQYV. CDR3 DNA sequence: TGCGCCAGCAGCTTGGAGCCGGACTCCTACGAGCAGTACGTC.